This is a list of T cell receptor beta chains from one sample in a study of cytomegalovirus exposure and HLA in healthy donors. Sequenced by immunoSEQ multiplex PCR; TCRdb stores in-frame clones only, minus some. The table includes about 190,000 clones, 65% to 85% detected once. Sequenced sample: PBMCs. Receptors were obtained from a man aged 35-49 years in good health and CMV-seropositive. Each CDR3 is given with its conserved first and last residue. Each record gives: D gene, J gene, V gene, clone size, CDR3 DNA, CDR3 protein. D genes are given only for firm matches. The size entry is marked missing in some rows and otherwise reads once, few, many or a size class.

TRBD1 | TRBJ2-5 | TRBV28 | - | TGTGCCAGCTCTGGCCGGGACAGGAGACAAGAGACCCAGTACTTC | CASSGRDRRQETQYF
- | TRBJ2-3 | TRBV6-1 | - | TGTGCCAGCAGTGTTACAGGGGACTCCACAGATACGCAGTATTTT | CASSVTGDSTDTQYF
TRBD2 | TRBJ2-7 | TRBV16 | - | TGTGCCAGCAGCCAATCGAGAAGCGGGAGTCTCCTCGAGCAGTACTTC | CASSQSRSGSLLEQYF
- | TRBJ2-7 | TRBV7-2 | - | TGTGCCAGCAGCTTTTCCAGCTCCTACGAGCAGTACTTC | CASSFSSSYEQYF
TRBD2 | TRBJ2-3 | TRBV2 | once | TGTGCCAGCAGAAGGACTAGCGGGAGTGGTGAAGATACGCAGTATTTT | CASRRTSGSGEDTQYF
TRBD2 | TRBJ2-7 | TRBV27 | - | TGTGCCAGCAGTTTAGTCCTAGCGGGGATTTACGAGCAGTACTTC | CASSLVLAGIYEQYF
TRBD1 | TRBJ1-4 | TRBV5-1 | - | TGCGCCAGCAGCCCGGGACAGATTCCTAATGAAAAACTGTTTTTT | CASSPGQIPNEKLFF
TRBD2 | TRBJ2-1 | TRBV4-2 | - | TGTGCCAGCAGCCGGGGGGGGAATGAGCAGTTCTTC | CASSRGGNEQFF
TRBD1 | TRBJ1-3 | TRBV7-8 | - | TGTGCCAGCAGCGTGGACAGGGGGCGCGAAAACACCATATATTTT | CASSVDRGRENTIYF
TRBD1 | TRBJ1-1 | TRBV7-7 | - | TGTGCCAGCAGCCTTACAGGGGGAACTGAAGCTTTCTTT | CASSLTGGTEAFF
- | TRBJ2-3 | TRBV10-1 | - | TGCGCCAGCAGTGATCCTAGCACAGATACGCAGTATTTT | CASSDPSTDTQYF
- | TRBJ2-3 | TRBV4-2 | - | TGTGCCAGCAGCCAAGTCGGTGCTAGCACAGATACGCAGTATTTT | CASSQVGASTDTQYF
- | TRBJ2-5 | TRBV2 | once | TGTGCCAGCTTTGAGGAAAGCCCAGGGGAGACCCAGTACTTC | CASFEESPGETQYF
- | TRBJ1-1 | TRBV27 | - | TGTGCCAGCAGTTACCTCTCGGGCACTGAAGCTTTCTTT | CASSYLSGTEAFF
- | TRBJ1-5 | TRBV10-3 | - | TGTGCCATCGGTCCAGGGGACAATCAGCCCCAGCATTTT | CAIGPGDNQPQHF
- | TRBJ1-1 | TRBV19 | - | TGTGCCAGTAGTACCCACACAGGGAACACTGAAGCTTTCTTT | CASSTHTGNTEAFF
- | TRBJ1-2 | TRBV6-1 | - | TGTGCCAGCAGTGAAGGGGCGAGGAGGGACCATGGCTACACCTTC | CASSEGARRDHGYTF
- | TRBJ2-1 | TRBV6-5 | - | TGTGCCAGCAGTTTGGGCCGCTCCTACAATGAGCAGTTCTTC | CASSLGRSYNEQFF
TRBD2 | TRBJ2-3 | TRBV4-1 | - | TGCGCCAGCCGCGGGGAGCGGGGGCTAGATACGCAGTATTTT | CASRGERGLDTQYF
TRBD1 | TRBJ2-7 | TRBV5-1 | - | TGCGCCAGCAGCCCGGGGGACAGGGGGGACGAGCAGTACTTC | CASSPGDRGDEQYF
TRBD1 | TRBJ1-1 | TRBV5-1 | once | TGCGCCAGCAGCTTGGGGGACAGGGTTAAGAACACTGAAGCTTTCTTT | CASSLGDRVKNTEAFF
- | TRBJ1-1 | TRBV6-5 | - | TGTGCCAGCAGTGCACTGATGACAGCAGGTGAAGCTTTCTTT | CASSALMTAGEAFF
TRBD1 | TRBJ1-1 | TRBV4-1 | - | TGCGCCAGCAGCCAAAAGGGACAGGGGGGCACTGAAGCTTTCTTT | CASSQKGQGGTEAFF
TRBD2 | TRBJ2-7 | TRBV19 | - | TGTGCCAGTAGTATTACTAGCGGGAGTCGGGAGCAGTACTTC | CASSITSGSREQYF
TRBD1 | TRBJ1-5 | TRBV7-2 | once | TGTGCCAGCAGCTATGGACAGGGAGCCAATCAGCCCCAGCATTTT | CASSYGQGANQPQHF
TRBD1 | TRBJ2-7 | TRBV5-1 | - | TGCGCCAGCAGCTTAGGGACAGGGAGCCCTTGGGACGAGCAGTACTTC | CASSLGTGSPWDEQYF
- | TRBJ2-7 | TRBV9 | - | TGTGCCAGCAGCGAGGGACTTACGGGAGAGCAGTACTTC | CASSEGLTGEQYF
- | TRBJ2-7 | TRBV15 | - | TGTGCCACCAGCAGAGATTCCGGGACACAAAGAAGCGAGCAGTACTTC | CATSRDSGTQRSEQYF
TRBD1 | TRBJ1-1 | TRBV9 | - | TGTGCCAGCAGCGTAGAAGGGACAGGGGATCAAGCTTTCTTT | CASSVEGTGDQAFF
- | TRBJ1-5 | TRBV19 | - | TGTGCCAGTAGTAGGGAGGTGGTTGTCGATCAGCCCCAGCATTTT | CASSREVVVDQPQHF
- | TRBJ2-2 | TRBV11-2 | - | TGTGCCAGCAGCTTTGGGCCCGCGCTGTTTTTT | CASSFGPALFF
- | TRBJ2-1 | TRBV27 | - | TGTGCCAGCAGCGACAGACCAGACAATGGGCAGTTCTTC | CASSDRPDNGQFF
- | TRBJ2-7 | TRBV5-1 | - | TGCGCCAGCAGCCCAGCCGGGCCTCGAACAGGGGAGCAGTACTTC | CASSPAGPRTGEQYF
- | TRBJ2-2 | TRBV9 | - | TGTGCCAGCAGCGTAGCTCGGTACACCGGGGAGCTGTTTTTT | CASSVARYTGELFF
- | TRBJ2-5 | TRBV7-9 | - | TGTGCCAGCAGGCCCGACCCGGCACTAGAGGGGACCCAGTACTTC | CASRPDPALEGTQYF
TRBD2 | TRBJ2-1 | TRBV4-1 | - | TGCGCCAGCAATAAAGCGGGAGAGGGAGGCAATGAGCAGTTCTTC | CASNKAGEGGNEQFF
- | TRBJ2-7 | TRBV6-5 | - | TGTGCCAGCAGGCTAGGCCCACCCTACGAGCAGTACTTC | CASRLGPPYEQYF
- | TRBJ2-7 | TRBV25-1 | - | TGTGCCAGCAGTTCGACACGGACCTACGAGCAGTACTTC | CASSSTRTYEQYF
TRBD2 | TRBJ2-2 | TRBV19 | once | TGTGCCAGTAGAGAGGGACTAGCGGGAGTAGGCGGGGAGCTGTTTTTT | CASREGLAGVGGELFF
- | TRBJ1-2 | TRBV5-1 | - | TGCGCCAGCAGCTTGGCCTCACAGGGCGTAGGAGGCTACACCTTC | CASSLASQGVGGYTF
TRBD1 | TRBJ2-7 | TRBV18 | - | TGTGCCAGCTCACCTCGACAGGGGAACGAGCAGTACTTC | CASSPRQGNEQYF
- | TRBJ2-4 | TRBV28 | - | TGTGCCAGCAGTTCGATCGGGAGCGCTCAAAACATTCAGTACTTC | CASSSIGSAQNIQYF
- | TRBJ1-4 | TRBV5-8 | - | TGTGCCAGCAGCGAGAACGTCTGGGGAGCCGAAAAACTGTTTTTT | CASSENVWGAEKLFF
TRBD2 | TRBJ2-5 | TRBV5-4 | - | TGTGCCAGCAGGCCTCCTCCTAGCGGACGGCGAGAGCAGTACTTC | CASRPPPSGRREQYF
TRBD1 | TRBJ2-7 | TRBV7-2 | - | TGTGCCAGCAGCGCGACAGGGACCGAGCAGTACTTC | CASSATGTEQYF
TRBD1 | TRBJ1-1 | TRBV5-4 | few | TGTGCCAGCAGCCAGAGACTGGGACAGGGAAGAGCTTTCTTT | CASSQRLGQGRAFF
- | TRBJ2-1 | TRBV7-9 | - | TGTGCCAGCAGCTCCGGAGACCCACCCAATGAGCAGTTCTTC | CASSSGDPPNEQFF
TRBD2 | TRBJ2-1 | TRBV29-1 | - | TGCAGCGCACGGGAGGGAACCTACAATGAGCAGTTCTTC | CSAREGTYNEQFF
TRBD2 | TRBJ2-5 | TRBV7-9 | - | TGTGCCAGCAGCCGGGGGACTAGCGGAAAAGAGACCCAGTACTTC | CASSRGTSGKETQYF
- | TRBJ1-4 | TRBV12-5 | - | TGTGCTAGTGGTTTGGTCCCCACAACTAATGAAAAACTGTTTTTT | CASGLVPTTNEKLFF
- | TRBJ1-2 | TRBV4-2 | - | TGTGCCAGCAGCCAAGGACTGGTAGACCTCCGTGGCTACACCTTC | CASSQGLVDLRGYTF
- | TRBJ2-7 | TRBV14 | - | TGTGCCAGCAGCCAAGCTCGCGGGATCGGCGAGCAGTACTTC | CASSQARGIGEQYF
TRBD1 | TRBJ1-4 | TRBV2 | - | TGTGCCAGCAGAGATCGGACAGGAGGGGAAAAACTGTTTTTT | CASRDRTGGEKLFF
- | TRBJ1-2 | TRBV6-5 | - | TGTGCCAGCAGTTCCCCTCGGGACACCCCCTATGGCTACACCTTC | CASSSPRDTPYGYTF
TRBD2 | TRBJ2-3 | TRBV5-1 | - | TGCGCCAGCGGGCTAGCGGGAGGGTTAGATACGCAGTATTTT | CASGLAGGLDTQYF
TRBD1 | TRBJ1-2 | TRBV9 | - | TGTGCCAGCAGCGTAGAGCCAACTACCTGGGGACAGGATAACTATGGCTACACCTTC | CASSVEPTTWGQDNYGYTF
- | TRBJ1-5 | TRBV4-1 | - | TGCGCCAGCAGCCACATCGGGGGGGGCAATCAGCCCCAGCATTTT | CASSHIGGGNQPQHF
TRBD1 | TRBJ2-6 | TRBV7-9 | few | TGTGCCAGCAGCTCAAGGGACAGACGAAACTCTGGGGCCAACGTCCTGACTTTC | CASSSRDRRNSGANVLTF
TRBD1 | TRBJ1-2 | TRBV5-1 | - | TGCGCCAGCAGCCCCCGAGGGGGCGCGGGCTATGGCTACACCTTC | CASSPRGGAGYGYTF
- | TRBJ1-6 | TRBV27 | few | TGTGCCAGCGGGACTCGGGTTTCACCCCTCCACTTT | CASGTRVSPLHF